Listed here is a single T cell receptor beta chain. Its target is unknown. The sample comes from a study of cytomegalovirus exposure and HLA in healthy donors. Whole-study context: HLA-typed donors were the source of 86 million or so unique TCRs held in an early data release. Study observations and caveats: A later analysis showed TCR association rates differing by HLA locus, peaking at DRB1 and lowest at HLA-C.

V trimming: 3 bases; J trimming: 0 bases; junction bases outside the gene matches: 18. CDR1 and CDR2 from the germline V gene are SGDLS and YYNGEE. This CDR3 comprises 22 residues. The study ran its PCR with 60 Vbeta and 13 Jbeta primers. TCRdb keeps only in-frame clones here, not all; method: immunoSEQ multiplex PCR. Of about 250,000 clones in the sample, more than 55% were seen once. The sequenced material came from PBMCs. The chain is built from TRBV9 and TRBJ2-2, with 12 bases lining up with TRBD2. This clonotype was sampled from a female donor in good health and CMV-seronegative. CDR3 DNA sequence: TGTGCCAGCAGCGAGCCTCTCCCAGGACTAGCGGGGAGGAATCCGAACACCGGGGAGCTGTTTTTT. It codes for CASSEPLPGLAGRNPNTGELFF.